A single sample is the source of the 5 T cell receptor beta chains below, sequenced in a study of T cell therapy after organ transplantation. Profiled with immunoSEQ multiplex PCR; TCRdb holds only in-frame clones, not every one. The sample includes a few thousand clones, roughly 69% of them seen just once. Time point: 20-29 weeks after completion of therapy. Their target antigens are unknown. Sequencing used CD8+ T cells from blood, obtained after autologous CMV-specific T cell therapy. These receptors came from a human patient who had received a solid organ transplant and had CMV disease. The graft donor may be the source of some T cells.

This chain joins TRBV5-1 and TRBJ2-7; D call uncertain. The V and J ends lost 0 bases and 0 bases respectively, with 7 bases between them. CDR1 and CDR2 (germline): SGHRS, YFSETQ. CDR3 length equals 14 residues. CDR3 amino acids: CASSLVPGSYEQYF. The CDR3 region has the DNA TGCGCCAGCAGCTTGGTCCCGGGCTCCTACGAGCAGTACTTC.

The rearrangement joins TRBV5-4 to TRBJ2-5; 10 nucleotides align to TRBD2. The length of the CDR3 is 15 residues. The germline V gene encodes CDR1 SGHNT and CDR2 YYREEE (reference sequence). V trimming: 4 bases; J trimming: 2 bases; junction bases outside the gene matches: 5. The CDR3 bases are TGTGCCAGCAGCCCCGGACTAGCGGCACAAGAGACCCAGTACTTC. It translates to CASSPGLAAQETQYF.

This clone has more than one count but fewer than ten. The chain recombines TRBV27 with TRBJ1-5; D ambiguous. The CDR3 extends over 14 amino acids. Germline CDR1 and CDR2: MNHEY and SMNVEV (reference sequence). V was cut by 2 bases and J by 1 base, with 6 bases left in between. The CDR3 loop is CASSLGQSNQPQHF. In DNA form, the CDR3 reads TGTGCCAGCAGTTTAGGGCAGAGCAATCAGCCCCAGCATTTT.

V usage is TRBV5-1 and J usage is TRBJ2-3, with 9 positions matching TRBD2. Trimming removed 3 bases from V and 5 bases from J; junction bases left unmatched: 7. Germline CDR1 SGHRS, CDR2 YFSETQ. The CDR3 is made up of 15 amino acids. The CDR3 nucleotides read TGCGCCAGCAGCTCATTAGCGGGAGAAGTAGATACGCAGTATTTT. The encoded protein is CASSSLAGEVDTQYF.

The V call is TRBV6-1, the J call TRBJ2-5; the match to TRBD1 covers 7 bases. Germline CDR1 reads MNHNS; CDR2 reads SASEGT. V lost 6 bases and J lost 4; bases outside the gene matches: 2. The CDR3 is 12 amino acids. The CDR3 sequence is CASRTGLETQYF. The DNA of the CDR3 is TGTGCCAGCAGGACAGGGTTAGAGACCCAGTACTTC.